This TCR beta chain was recorded in a study of blood T cell repertoires in COVID-19. About the research overall: Nucleic acid was either cDNA or gDNA, and it came from T cells, B-cell-depleted T cells, or PBMCs.

Original data processing: It was from reference gene primer amplification that nucleated cell counts were estimated. Assay: immunoSEQ multiplex PCR; the TCRdb copy retains only in-frame clones and omits some. From that table come the V and J calls and clone size; the DNA was used to work out D and trimming. The sample carries approximately 170,000 clones, approximately 87% recorded once. Trimming took 5 bases from V and 2 from J; bases not matched to a gene: 7. The CDR3 is made up of 15 amino acids. Germline CDR1 is MDHEN and CDR2 is SYDVKM. It was during active infection that Seattle patients were enrolled and then longitudinally followed.

The rearrangement links TRBV28 to TRBJ2-7; TRBD2 matches 9 bases. This clonotype originated in a woman in her fifties or sixties with COVID-19, enrolled during active disease. Material for sequencing was peripheral blood. The CDR3 spells CASSPAGGHPYEQYF. CDR3 coding DNA: TGTGCCAGCAGTCCAGCGGGAGGCCATCCCTACGAGCAGTACTTC.